One sample yielded the 6 T cell receptor beta chains listed below, sequenced in a study of human T cells and chemical hapten exposure. Documented time point: patch test 2, 6 weeks after DPC sensitization. The sample's treatment: therapeutic diphenylcyclopropenone sensitization with weekly scalp DPC. TCRdb independently ran MiXCR on the RACE reads; one entry per CDR3 protein. Of tens of thousands of distinct CDR3 sequences in the sample, 3.3% were seen once. This material consisted of whole blood, taken in connection with sensitization to the hapten diphenylcyclopropenone (DPC). Every receptor here comes from a man aged 40-50 years with alopecia areata. Some clones in this sample may be carry-over from other donors' samples.

The sample holds a few counts of this clonotype. This chain's CDR3 is CATQEENTGELFF. CDR3 bases: TGTGCCACCCAGGAGGAGAACACCGGGGAGCTGTTTTTT. V usage is TRBV12-3 or TRBV12-4 and J usage is TRBJ2-2; D might be TRBD2 (5 bases). The CDR3 consists of 13 residues. V dropped 10 bases and J dropped 1 base, with 10 bases sitting between them.

This clonotype was seen a handful of times. The chain's CDR3 is CASSQSTTGTGELFF. The CDR3 nucleotides are TGTGCCAGCAGTCAGTCCACAACCGGGACCGGGGAGCTGTTTTTT. The rearrangement links TRBV6-5 to TRBJ2-2; D gene ambiguous. V lost 5 bases and J 5 bases, leaving 15 bases between the germline ends. The CDR3 consists of 15 residues. Germline CDR1 and CDR2: MNHEY and SVGAGI.

There are many counts of this clonotype. V usage is TRBV6-5 and J usage is TRBJ2-3; no clear D. The V gene's germline CDR1 is MNHEY and CDR2 SVGAGI. The germline V and J ends were trimmed by 0 bases and 7 bases, with 17 bases remaining between them. The CDR3 covers 16 residues. The CDR3 DNA reads TGTGCCAGCAGTTACTCCCCAAACAACGCACAGAATACGCAGTATTTT. It specifies CASSYSPNNAQNTQYF.

This clonotype was detected ten times or more. This rearrangement joins TRBV6-6 to TRBJ2-1; D may match TRBD1 or TRBD2 (5 bases each). This CDR3 has 10 amino acids. CDR1 is MNHNY, CDR2 SVGAGI, per germline (reference sequence). Trimming took off 10 bases at V and 7 bases at J, with 8 bases between the two ends. The CDR3 here is CATEGNEQFF. The DNA of the CDR3 is TGTGCCACCGAGGGGAATGAGCAGTTCTTC.

The sample holds many counts of this clonotype. The chain links TRBV12-3 or TRBV12-4 to TRBJ1-4, with 12 nucleotides matching TRBD1. V was pared by 5 bases and J by 7 bases, with 8 bases of the junction left unmatched. CDR3 length equals 16 residues. CDR3 nucleotides: TGTGCCAGCAGTCAGGGACAGGGGGCCCTATCTGAAAAACTGTTTTTT. This encodes CASSQGQGALSEKLFF.

This clonotype was found many times. The chain links TRBV4-3 to TRBJ2-1, with a possible D match to TRBD2 (6 bases). The CDR3 runs 14 residues. Germline CDR1 LGHNA, CDR2 YSLEER. With 1 base removed from V and 7 bases from J, the gap between germline ends came to 11 bases. CDR3 DNA: TGCGCCAGCAGCCAAGTCGTCGGGGGAAATGAGCAGTTCTTC. Translation: CASSQVVGGNEQFF.